The next 4 T cell receptor beta chains were all read from a single sample in a study of identical twins. TCRdb analysed the 5' RACE reads with MiXCR anew, one entry per CDR3 protein. The sample records about 500,000 distinct CDR3 sequences, around 15% being singletons. These same data were also listed under a study on yellow fever vaccine responses in identical twins.

The sample comprised CD4+ T cells sorted from blood. The origin of the receptors is a woman under 30 in good health.

The rearrangement links TRBV6-6 to TRBJ1-1; TRBD1 might be the D (5 bases). CDR3 length equals 13 residues. CDR1 MNHNY and CDR2 SVGAGI come from the germline V gene (reference sequence). Trimming took 8 bases from V and 1 from J, leaving 11 bases between them. CDR3 residues: CASDRIGNTEAFF. The CDR3 DNA follows: TGTGCCAGCGACAGAATCGGGAACACTGAAGCTTTCTTT.

The V call is TRBV4-3, the J call TRBJ1-1, with TRBD1 as a possible D gene (6 bases). From germline, CDR1 is LGHNA and CDR2 YSLEER. This CDR3 comprises 16 residues. With 0 bases removed from V and 3 bases from J, the gap between germline ends came to 14 bases. This CDR3 is CASSQDPGTWDTEAFF. CDR3 DNA: TGCGCCAGCAGCCAAGATCCAGGGACATGGGACACTGAAGCTTTCTTT.

This clonotype came up once. This chain uses TRBV6-4 with TRBJ2-3; D is unclear. Germline assignment: CDR1 MRHNA and CDR2 SNTAGT. The V end lost 3 bases, the J end lost 1 base, and 8 bases lay between the germline ends. This CDR3 comprises 14 residues. For the CDR3, the DNA is TGTGCCAGCAGTGAGCAGGTGGGCACAGATACGCAGTATTTT. As protein: CASSEQVGTDTQYF.

The chain is built from TRBV2 and TRBJ2-5; D not resolved. Germline V gene data show CDR1 as SNHLY and CDR2 as FYNNEI. V was shortened by 1 base and J by 7 bases, with 10 bases between the two germline ends. The CDR3 totals 13 residues. The CDR3 sequence: CASSEEAVGTQYF. The CDR3 nucleotides are TGTGCCAGCAGTGAAGAGGCCGTCGGGACCCAGTACTTC.